This T cell receptor (beta chain) appears in the sequencing data of a study of cytomegalovirus exposure and HLA in healthy donors. Study-wide background: As released early, the data held approximately 80 million unique TCRs from HLA-typed donors. Study-wide results and limits: A later analysis reportedly found that, within productive TCRs, an Asian-associated ancestry cluster had fewer N-insertions than the mean observed across the approximately 700 donors. Data from an earlier analysis indicated that most TCR beta V segments were productive either about 87% or about 30% of the time.

This clone was counted a few times. Its antigen is currently unknown. CDR1 is MNHNY, CDR2 SVGAGI, per germline (reference sequence). The CDR3 is made up of 15 amino acids. V shed 5 bases, J shed 7 bases, and the junction held 8 bases outside the gene matches. The PCR ran on 60 Vbeta and 13 Jbeta primers. Data came from immunoSEQ multiplex PCR; TCRdb stores just in-frame clones and leaves some out. This table has 120,000 or so clones, 72% appearing once. The TCR comes from a man younger than 40 in good health and CMV-seronegative. The sequenced sample consisted of PBMCs. The rearrangement joins TRBV6-6 to TRBJ1-2, with 12 bases lining up with TRBD1. CDR3 in amino acids: CASSPGTGGLGGYTF. In DNA form, the CDR3 reads TGTGCCAGCAGTCCCGGGACAGGGGGCCTGGGTGGCTACACCTTC.